These 6 T cell receptor beta chains originate from one sample sequenced in a study of PD-1 blockade in mismatch repair-deficient tumors. Produced via immunoSEQ multiplex PCR; TCRdb's table is partial and in-frame only. The data contain around 39,000 clones, 75% to 90% of them singletons. The sample consisted of PBMCs, taken around 38 weeks after starting pembrolizumab. All receptors derive from an adult with mismatch repair-deficient cancer.

This chain connects TRBV5-1 to TRBJ2-3; the D gene is possibly TRBD1 (6 bases). The V and J ends lost 3 bases and 5 bases respectively, with 25 bases between them. Looked up from germline, CDR1 is SGHRS and CDR2 is YFSETQ. This CDR3 is 18 amino acids long. The CDR3 region is CASSSRQGSSHYIDTQYF. The CDR3 DNA reads as TGCGCCAGCAGCTCCCGGCAGGGGTCGTCACACTATATAGATACGCAGTATTTT.

V gene TRBV18 combines with J gene TRBJ1-4; D unresolved. In germline, CDR1 is KGHSH, CDR2 LQKENI. The CDR3 is made up of 14 amino acids. Trimming took 5 bases from V and 0 from J, leaving 7 bases between them. CDR3 protein: CASSNIATNEKLFF. As DNA, the CDR3 is TGTGCCAGCTCAAACATTGCAACTAATGAAAAACTGTTTTTT.

The chain combines TRBV27 with TRBJ2-7; 7 positions match TRBD2. V trimming: 0 bases; J trimming: 0 bases; junction bases outside the gene matches: 2. Germline V gives CDR1 MNHEY, CDR2 SMNVEV (reference sequence). The CDR3 covers 15 residues. CDR3: CASSLSWTSSYEQYF. Written as DNA, the CDR3 is TGTGCCAGCAGTTTATCGTGGACTAGCTCCTACGAGCAGTACTTC.

The gene calls are TRBV5-4 and TRBJ2-1; no definite D call. Germline assignment: CDR1 SGHNT and CDR2 YYREEE (reference sequence). The CDR3 loop spans 14 amino acids. Between the trimmed V and J ends, which lost 3 bases and 10 bases, there was a span of 17 bases. CDR3 sequence reads: CASSSTTDAREQFF. The CDR3 DNA is TGTGCCAGCAGCTCTACTACCGACGCTCGGGAGCAGTTCTTC.

The V gene is TRBV2, the J gene TRBJ2-7; 10 bases line up with TRBD1. The CDR3 is 15 amino acids. Unmatched junction bases numbered 10, after V lost 1 base and J lost 10 bases. Germline CDR1 is SNHLY and CDR2 is FYNNEI. The CDR3 loop reads CASSEDGTGVSGQYF. As DNA, the CDR3 is TGTGCCAGCAGTGAAGACGGGACAGGGGTCTCGGGACAGTACTTC.

The chain's CDR3 is CSVHRDRGLPEAFF. CDR3 DNA sequence: TGCAGCGTCCACCGGGACAGGGGGCTACCTGAAGCTTTCTTT. This chain joins TRBV29-1 and TRBJ1-1, with TRBD1 matching 12 bases. With V trimmed by 6 bases and J by 6 bases, 8 bases remained unmatched. The CDR3 length is 14 residues. Looked up from germline, CDR1 is SQVTM and CDR2 is ANQGSEA. Full variable domain (outside the CDR3, taken from reference TRBV29-1 and TRBJ1-1): SAVISQKPSRDICQRGTSLTIQCQVDSQVTMMFWYRQQPGQSLTLIATANQGSEATYESGFVIDKFPISRPNLTFSTLTVSNMSPEDSSIYLCSVHRDRGLPEAFFGQGTRLTVV.